The rows below give T cell receptor beta chains drawn from one sample of a study of cytomegalovirus exposure and HLA in healthy donors. The table came from immunoSEQ multiplex PCR; TCRdb's copy has only in-frame clones and leaves some out. The sample has 70,000 to 85,000 clones. The sequencing sample was made of PBMCs. The receptors shown here come from a female donor in good health and CMV-seropositive. The CDR3 runs from the conserved cysteine through the conserved F or W. A D gene is named only where the DNA matches it firmly.

d_call	v_call	j_call	cdr3_nt	cdr3_aa
.	TRBV4-1	TRBJ2-1	TGCGCCAGCAGCCAAGTTCCCGGGGAGCAGTTCTTC	CASSQVPGEQFF
TRBD2	TRBV7-9	TRBJ2-2	TGTGCCAGCAGATACGCCGGAGGCCTAGCGGAGAACACCGGGGAGCTGTTTTTT	CASRYAGGLAENTGELFF
TRBD2	TRBV4-1	TRBJ2-1	TGCGCCAGCAGCCAAGATCGAAGCGGGAGTAGGTACAATGAGCAGTTCTTC	CASSQDRSGSRYNEQFF
.	TRBV5-8	TRBJ2-1	TGTGCCAGCAGCCGGGGGGGGACAGGGTGGTATGAGCAGTTCTTC	CASSRGGTGWYEQFF
TRBD1	TRBV4-1	TRBJ1-6	TGCGCCAGCAGCCAAGCTAGTACGGCAGGGGGCAATTCACCCCTCCACTTT	CASSQASTAGGNSPLHF
TRBD1	TRBV6-1	TRBJ1-6	TGTGCCAGCAGTGCTCTGGGGGACAGGGGGCGGCACTTT	CASSALGDRGRHF
.	TRBV7-2	TRBJ2-2	TGTGCCAGCAGCTTACCCCTAGCTTTTGTAGGGGAGCTGTTTTTT	CASSLPLAFVGELFF
TRBD2	TRBV4-3	TRBJ2-2	TGCGCCAGCAGCCAAGATTTGGGGGGGACCGGGGAGCTGTTTTTT	CASSQDLGGTGELFF
TRBD1	TRBV30	TRBJ1-2	TGTGCCTGGGCATCGTTGGTGGACAGGGGTGGCTACACCTTC	CAWASLVDRGGYTF
TRBD2	TRBV7-2	TRBJ2-1	TGTGCCAGCAGCTGGAGCGGGGGGGAACTGGTTGAGCAGTTCTTC	CASSWSGGELVEQFF
.	TRBV28	TRBJ1-1	TGTGCCAGCCCGGGTCGGAACACTGAAGCTTTCTTT	CASPGRNTEAFF
TRBD1	TRBV9	TRBJ1-2	TGTGCCAGCAGCGGGACAGGTAACCGTGGCTACACCTTC	CASSGTGNRGYTF
.	TRBV4-1	TRBJ1-5	TGCGCCAGCAGCCAAGAGCCCTGGAGAGGTCAGCCCCAGCATTTT	CASSQEPWRGQPQHF